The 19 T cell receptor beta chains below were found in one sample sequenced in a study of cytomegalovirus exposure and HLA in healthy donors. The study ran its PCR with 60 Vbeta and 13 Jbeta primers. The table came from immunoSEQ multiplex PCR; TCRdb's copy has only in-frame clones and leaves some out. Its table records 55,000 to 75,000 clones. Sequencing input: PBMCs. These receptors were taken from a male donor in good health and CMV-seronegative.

The CDR3 region is CAWSAQGAETEAFF. The CDR3 DNA is TGTGCCTGGAGTGCACAGGGGGCAGAGACTGAAGCTTTCTTT. The chain links TRBV30 to TRBJ1-1; TRBD1 matches at 9 bases. Germline CDR1 reads GTSNPN; CDR2 reads SVGIG (reference sequence). The CDR3 is made up of 14 amino acids. J was trimmed by 5 bases and V by 1 base; bases with no gene match: 5.

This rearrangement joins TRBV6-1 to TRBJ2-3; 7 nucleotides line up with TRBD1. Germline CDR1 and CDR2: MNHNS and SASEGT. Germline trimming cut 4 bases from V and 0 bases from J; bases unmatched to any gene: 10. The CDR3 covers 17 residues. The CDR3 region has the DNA TGTGCCAGCAGTGCCTCCGGGACAGTGCAAAGCACAGATACGCAGTATTTT. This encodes CASSASGTVQSTDTQYF.

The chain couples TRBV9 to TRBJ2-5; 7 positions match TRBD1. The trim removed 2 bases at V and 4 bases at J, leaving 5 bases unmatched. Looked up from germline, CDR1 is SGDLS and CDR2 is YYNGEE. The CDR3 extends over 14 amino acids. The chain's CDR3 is CASSVTGRGETQYF. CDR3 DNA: TGTGCCAGCAGCGTGACAGGGAGAGGAGAGACCCAGTACTTC.

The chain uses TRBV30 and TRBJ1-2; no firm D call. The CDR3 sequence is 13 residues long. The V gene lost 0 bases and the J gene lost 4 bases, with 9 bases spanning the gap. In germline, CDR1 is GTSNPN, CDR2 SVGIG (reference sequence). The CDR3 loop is CAWSVVTGYGYTF. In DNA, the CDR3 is TGTGCCTGGAGTGTGGTAACCGGCTATGGCTACACCTTC.

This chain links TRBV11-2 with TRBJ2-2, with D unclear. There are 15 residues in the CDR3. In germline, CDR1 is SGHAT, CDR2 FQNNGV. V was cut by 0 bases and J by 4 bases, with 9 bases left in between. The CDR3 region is CASSLDLESTGELFF. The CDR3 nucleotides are TGTGCCAGCAGCTTAGATCTAGAGTCCACCGGGGAGCTGTTTTTT.

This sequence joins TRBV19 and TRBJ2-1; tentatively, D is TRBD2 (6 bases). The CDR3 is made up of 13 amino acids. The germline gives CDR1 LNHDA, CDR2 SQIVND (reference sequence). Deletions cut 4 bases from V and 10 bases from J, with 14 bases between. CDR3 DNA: TGTGCCAGTAGTAGTGGTGCCGGGAGCGAGCAGTTCTTC. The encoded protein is CASSSGAGSEQFF.

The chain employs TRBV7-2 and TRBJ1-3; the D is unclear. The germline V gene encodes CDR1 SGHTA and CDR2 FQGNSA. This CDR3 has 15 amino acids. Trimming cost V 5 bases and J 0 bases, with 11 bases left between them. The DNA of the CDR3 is TGTGCCAGCAGCGCTCGCGGCAGCTCTGGAAACACCATATATTTT. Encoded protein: CASSARGSSGNTIYF.

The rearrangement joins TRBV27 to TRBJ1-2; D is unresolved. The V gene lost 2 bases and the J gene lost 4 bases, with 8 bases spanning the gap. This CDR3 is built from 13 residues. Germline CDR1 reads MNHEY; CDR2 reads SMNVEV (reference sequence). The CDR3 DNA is TGTGCCAGCAGTTTAGAGGGAGGCTATGGCTACACCTTC. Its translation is CASSLEGGYGYTF.

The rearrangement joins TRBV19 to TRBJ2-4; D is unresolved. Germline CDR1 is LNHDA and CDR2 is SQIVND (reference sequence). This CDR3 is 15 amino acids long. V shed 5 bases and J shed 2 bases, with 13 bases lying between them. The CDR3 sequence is CASSPSHLPKNIQYF. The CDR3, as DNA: TGTGCCAGTAGTCCGTCCCACCTACCCAAAAACATTCAGTACTTC.

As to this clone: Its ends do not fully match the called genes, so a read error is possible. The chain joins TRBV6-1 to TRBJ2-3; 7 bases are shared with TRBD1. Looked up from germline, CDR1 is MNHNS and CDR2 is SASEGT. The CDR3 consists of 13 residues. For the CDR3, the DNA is TGTGCCGCCGGGGTAACGGGGACAGATAAGCAGTATTTT. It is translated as CAAGVTGTDKQYF.

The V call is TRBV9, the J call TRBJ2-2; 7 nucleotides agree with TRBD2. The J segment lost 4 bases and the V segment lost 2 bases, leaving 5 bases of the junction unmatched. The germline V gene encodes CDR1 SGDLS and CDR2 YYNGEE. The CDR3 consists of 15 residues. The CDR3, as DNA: TGTGCCAGCAGCGTGATGAGCGGGACCACCGGGGAGCTGTTTTTT. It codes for CASSVMSGTTGELFF.

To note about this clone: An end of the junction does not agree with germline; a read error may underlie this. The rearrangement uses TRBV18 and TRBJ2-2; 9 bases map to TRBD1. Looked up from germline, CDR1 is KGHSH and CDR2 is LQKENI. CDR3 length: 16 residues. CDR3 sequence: CASAPLGQGNTGELFF. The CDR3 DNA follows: TGTGCCAGCGCACCATTGGGACAGGGTAACACCGGGGAGCTGTTTTTT. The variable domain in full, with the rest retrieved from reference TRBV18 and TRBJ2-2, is NAGVMQNPRHLVRRRGQEARLRCSPMKGHSHVYWYRQLPEEGLKFMVYLQKENIIDESGMPKERFSAEFPKEGPSILRIQQVVRGDSAAYFCASAPLGQGNTGELFFGEGSRLTVL.

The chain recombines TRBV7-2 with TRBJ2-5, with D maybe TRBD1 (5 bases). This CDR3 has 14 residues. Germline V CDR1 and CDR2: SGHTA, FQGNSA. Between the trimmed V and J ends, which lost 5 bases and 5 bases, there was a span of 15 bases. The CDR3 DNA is TGTGCCAGCAGCGGGCTAGGGGCCGGGGAGACCCAGTACTTC. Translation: CASSGLGAGETQYF.

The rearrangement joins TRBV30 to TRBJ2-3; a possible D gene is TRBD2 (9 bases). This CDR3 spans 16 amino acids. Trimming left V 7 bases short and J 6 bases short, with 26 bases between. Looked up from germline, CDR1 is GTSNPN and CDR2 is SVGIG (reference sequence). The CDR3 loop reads CASGSGLATGGDTQYF. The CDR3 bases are TGTGCCTCCGGCTCGGGACTAGCCACAGGGGGGGATACGCAGTATTTT. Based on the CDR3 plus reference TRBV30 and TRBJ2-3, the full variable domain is SQTIHQWPATLVQPVGSPLSLECTVEGTSNPNLYWYRQAAGRGLQLLFYSVGIGQISSEVPQNLSASRPQDRQFILSSKKLLLSDSGFYLCASGSGLATGGDTQYFGPGTRLTVL.

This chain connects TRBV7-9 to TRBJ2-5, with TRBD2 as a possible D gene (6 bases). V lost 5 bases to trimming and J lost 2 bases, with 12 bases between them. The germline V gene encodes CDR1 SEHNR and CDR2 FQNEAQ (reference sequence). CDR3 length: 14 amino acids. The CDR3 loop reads CASSVIGTQETQYF. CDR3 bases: TGTGCCAGCAGCGTTATCGGGACTCAAGAGACCCAGTACTTC. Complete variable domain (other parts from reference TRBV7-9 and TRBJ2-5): DTGVSQNPRHKITKRGQNVTFRCDPISEHNRLYWYRQTLGQGPEFLTYFQNEAQLEKSRLLSDRFSAERPKGSFSTLEIQRTEQGDSAMYLCASSVIGTQETQYFGPGTRLLVL.

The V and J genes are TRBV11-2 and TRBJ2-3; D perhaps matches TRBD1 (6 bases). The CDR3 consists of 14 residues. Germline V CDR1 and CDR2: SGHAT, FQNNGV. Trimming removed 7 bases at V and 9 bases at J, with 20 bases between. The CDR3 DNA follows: TGTGCCAGCAACCAGGGGTCCCGGCACCAGACGCAGTATTTT. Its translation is CASNQGSRHQTQYF.

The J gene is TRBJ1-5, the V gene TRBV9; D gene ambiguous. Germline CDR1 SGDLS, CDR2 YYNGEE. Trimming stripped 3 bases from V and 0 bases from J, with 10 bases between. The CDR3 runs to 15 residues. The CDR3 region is CASSAFGYSNQPQHF. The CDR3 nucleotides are TGTGCCAGCAGCGCGTTCGGGTATAGCAATCAGCCCCAGCATTTT.

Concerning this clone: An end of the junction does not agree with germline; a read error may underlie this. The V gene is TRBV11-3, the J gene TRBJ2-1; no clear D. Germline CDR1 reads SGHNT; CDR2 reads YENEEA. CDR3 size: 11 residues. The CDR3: CVSSKRDEQFF. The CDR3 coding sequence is TGTGTCAGCAGCAAGCGCGATGAGCAGTTCTTC.

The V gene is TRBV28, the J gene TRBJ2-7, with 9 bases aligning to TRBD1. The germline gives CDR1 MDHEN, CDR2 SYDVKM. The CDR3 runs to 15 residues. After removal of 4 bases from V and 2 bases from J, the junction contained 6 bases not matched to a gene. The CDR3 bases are TGTGCCAGCAGTTCCCACCGGACAGGGGCCTACGAGCAGTACTTC. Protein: CASSSHRTGAYEQYF.